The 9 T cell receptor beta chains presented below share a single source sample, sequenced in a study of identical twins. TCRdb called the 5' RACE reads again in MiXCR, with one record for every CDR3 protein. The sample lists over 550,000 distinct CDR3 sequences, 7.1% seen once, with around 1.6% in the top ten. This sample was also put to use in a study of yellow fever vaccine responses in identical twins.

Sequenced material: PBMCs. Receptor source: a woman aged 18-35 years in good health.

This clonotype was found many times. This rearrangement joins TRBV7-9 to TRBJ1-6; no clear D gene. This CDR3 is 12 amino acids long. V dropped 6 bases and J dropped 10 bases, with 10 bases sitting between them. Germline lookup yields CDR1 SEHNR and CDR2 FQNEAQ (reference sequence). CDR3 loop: CASSFGGSPLHF. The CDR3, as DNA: TGTGCCAGCAGTTTTGGTGGCTCACCCCTCCACTTT.

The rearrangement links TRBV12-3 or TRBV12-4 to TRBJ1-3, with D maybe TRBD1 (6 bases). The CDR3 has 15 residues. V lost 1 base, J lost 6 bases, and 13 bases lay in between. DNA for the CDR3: TGTGCCAGCAGTTTAGATGGGGGCAGGCTAAACACCATATATTTT. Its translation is CASSLDGGRLNTIYF.

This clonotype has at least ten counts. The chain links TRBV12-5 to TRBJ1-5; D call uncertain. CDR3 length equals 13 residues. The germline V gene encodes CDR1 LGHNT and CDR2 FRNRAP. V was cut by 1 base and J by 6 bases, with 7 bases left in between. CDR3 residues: CASGLDLGQPQHF. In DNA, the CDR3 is TGTGCTAGTGGTTTGGACCTGGGTCAGCCCCAGCATTTT.

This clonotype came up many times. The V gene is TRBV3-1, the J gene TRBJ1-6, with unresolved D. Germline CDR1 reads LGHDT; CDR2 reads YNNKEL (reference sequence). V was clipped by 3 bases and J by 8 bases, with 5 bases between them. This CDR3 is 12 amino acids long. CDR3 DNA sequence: TGTGCCAGCAGCCATGGGGATTCACCCCTCCACTTT. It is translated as CASSHGDSPLHF. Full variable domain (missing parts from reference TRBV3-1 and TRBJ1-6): DTAVSQTPKYLVTQMGNDKSIKCEQNLGHDTMYWYKQDSKKFLKIMFSYNNKELIINETVPNRFSPKSPDKAHLNLHINSLELGDSAVYFCASSHGDSPLHFGNGTRLTVT.

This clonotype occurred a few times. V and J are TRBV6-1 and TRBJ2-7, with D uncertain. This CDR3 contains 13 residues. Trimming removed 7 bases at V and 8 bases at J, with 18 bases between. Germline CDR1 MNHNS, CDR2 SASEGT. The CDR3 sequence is CASTRDSYGQQYF. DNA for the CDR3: TGTGCCAGCACTCGAGACTCGTACGGGCAGCAGTACTTC.

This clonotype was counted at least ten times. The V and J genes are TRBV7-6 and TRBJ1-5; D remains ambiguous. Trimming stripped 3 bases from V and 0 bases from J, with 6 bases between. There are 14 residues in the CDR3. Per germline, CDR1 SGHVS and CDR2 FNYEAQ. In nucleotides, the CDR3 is TGTGCCAGCAGCTTTGGGGATAGCAATCAGCCCCAGCATTTT. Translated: CASSFGDSNQPQHF.

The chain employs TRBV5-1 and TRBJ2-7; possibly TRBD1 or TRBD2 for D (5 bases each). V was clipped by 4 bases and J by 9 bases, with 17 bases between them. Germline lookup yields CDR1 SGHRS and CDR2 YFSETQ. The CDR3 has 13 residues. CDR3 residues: CASSTTSCGGQYV. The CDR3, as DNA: TGCGCCAGCAGCACCACCTCCTGTGGGGGGCAGTACGTC.

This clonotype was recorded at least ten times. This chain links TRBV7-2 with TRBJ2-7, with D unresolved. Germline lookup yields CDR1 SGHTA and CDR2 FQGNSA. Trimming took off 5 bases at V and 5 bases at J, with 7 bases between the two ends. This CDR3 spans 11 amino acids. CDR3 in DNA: TGTGCCAGCAGCCTGACCGACGAGCAGTACTTC. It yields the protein CASSLTDEQYF.

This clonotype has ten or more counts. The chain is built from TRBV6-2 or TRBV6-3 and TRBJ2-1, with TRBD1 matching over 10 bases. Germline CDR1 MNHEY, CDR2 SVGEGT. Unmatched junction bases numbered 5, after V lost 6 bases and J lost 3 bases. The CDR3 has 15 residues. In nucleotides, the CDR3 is TGTGCCAGCAGAACCGGGACAGGGGTCTACAATGAGCAGTTCTTC. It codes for CASRTGTGVYNEQFF.